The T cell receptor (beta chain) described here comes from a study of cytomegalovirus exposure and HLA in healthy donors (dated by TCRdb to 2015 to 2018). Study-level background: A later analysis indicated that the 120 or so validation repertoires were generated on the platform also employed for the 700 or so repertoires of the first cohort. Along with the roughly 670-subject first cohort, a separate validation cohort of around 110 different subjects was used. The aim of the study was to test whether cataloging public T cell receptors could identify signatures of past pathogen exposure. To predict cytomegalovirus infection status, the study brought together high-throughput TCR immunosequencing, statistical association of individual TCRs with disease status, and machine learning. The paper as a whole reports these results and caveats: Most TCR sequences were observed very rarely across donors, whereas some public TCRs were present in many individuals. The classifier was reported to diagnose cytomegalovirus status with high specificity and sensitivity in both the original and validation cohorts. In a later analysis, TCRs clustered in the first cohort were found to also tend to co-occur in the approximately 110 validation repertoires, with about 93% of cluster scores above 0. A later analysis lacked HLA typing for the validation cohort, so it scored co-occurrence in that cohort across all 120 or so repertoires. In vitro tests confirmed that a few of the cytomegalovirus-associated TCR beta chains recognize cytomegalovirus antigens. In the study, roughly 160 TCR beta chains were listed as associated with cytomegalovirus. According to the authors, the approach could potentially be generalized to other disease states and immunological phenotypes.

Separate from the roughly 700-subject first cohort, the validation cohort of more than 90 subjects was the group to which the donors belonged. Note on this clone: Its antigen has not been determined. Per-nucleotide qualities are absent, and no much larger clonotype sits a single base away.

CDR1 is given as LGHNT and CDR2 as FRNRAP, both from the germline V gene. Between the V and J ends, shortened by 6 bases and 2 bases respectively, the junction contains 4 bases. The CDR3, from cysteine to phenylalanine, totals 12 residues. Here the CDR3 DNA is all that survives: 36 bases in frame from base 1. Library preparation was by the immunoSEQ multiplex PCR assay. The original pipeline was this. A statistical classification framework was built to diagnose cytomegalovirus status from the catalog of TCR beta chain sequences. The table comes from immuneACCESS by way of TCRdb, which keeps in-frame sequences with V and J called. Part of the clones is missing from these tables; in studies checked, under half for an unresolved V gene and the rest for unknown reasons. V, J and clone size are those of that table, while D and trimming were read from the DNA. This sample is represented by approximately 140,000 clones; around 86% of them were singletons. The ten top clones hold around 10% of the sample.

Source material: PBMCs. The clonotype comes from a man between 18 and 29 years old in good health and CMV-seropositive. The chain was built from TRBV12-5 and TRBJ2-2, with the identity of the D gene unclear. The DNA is TGTGCTAGTGGCTATAACACCGGGGAGCTGTTTTTT. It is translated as CASGYNTGELFF.